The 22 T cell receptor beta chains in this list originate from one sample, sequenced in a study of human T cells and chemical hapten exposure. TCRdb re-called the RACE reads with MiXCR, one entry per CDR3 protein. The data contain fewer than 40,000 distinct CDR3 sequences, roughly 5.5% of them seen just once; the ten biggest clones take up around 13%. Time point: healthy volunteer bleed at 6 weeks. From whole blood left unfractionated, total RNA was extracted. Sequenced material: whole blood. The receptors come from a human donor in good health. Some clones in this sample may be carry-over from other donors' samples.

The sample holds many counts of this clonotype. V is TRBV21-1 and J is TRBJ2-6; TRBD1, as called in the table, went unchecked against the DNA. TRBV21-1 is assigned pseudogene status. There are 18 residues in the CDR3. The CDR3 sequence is CASSKMRGPNSGANVLTF. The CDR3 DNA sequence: TGTGCCAGCAGCAAAATGAGGGGGCCTAACTCTGGGGCCAACGTCCTGACTTTC.

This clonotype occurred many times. In DNA, the CDR3 is TGTGCCAGCTCCCCCGACAGGAACCTCTATGGCTACACCTTC. Residues: CASSPDRNLYGYTF. J is TRBJ1-2 and V is TRBV18; a possible D gene is TRBD1 (6 bases). The V end lost 6 bases, the J end lost 4 bases, and 15 bases lay between the germline ends. Germline CDR1 KGHSH, CDR2 LQKENI. The CDR3 spans 14 residues.

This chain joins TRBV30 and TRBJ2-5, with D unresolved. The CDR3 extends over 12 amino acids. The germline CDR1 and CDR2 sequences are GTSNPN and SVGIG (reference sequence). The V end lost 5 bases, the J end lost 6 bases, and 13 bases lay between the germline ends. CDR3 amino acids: CAWSSFYKTQYF. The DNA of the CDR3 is TGTGCCTGGTCCTCGTTTTACAAGACCCAGTACTTC.

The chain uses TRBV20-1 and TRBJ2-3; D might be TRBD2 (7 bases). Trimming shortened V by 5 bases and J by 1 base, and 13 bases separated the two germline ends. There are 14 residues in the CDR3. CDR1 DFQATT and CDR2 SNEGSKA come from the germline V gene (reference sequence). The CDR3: CSAPRGGGTDTQYF. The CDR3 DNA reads TGCAGTGCTCCCCGCGGGGGCGGCACAGATACGCAGTATTTT.

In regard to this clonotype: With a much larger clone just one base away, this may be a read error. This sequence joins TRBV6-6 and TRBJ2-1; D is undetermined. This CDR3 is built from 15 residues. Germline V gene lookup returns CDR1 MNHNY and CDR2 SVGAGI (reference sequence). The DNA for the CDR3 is TGTGCCAGCAGTTACGTTGACCTCTCCTACAATGAGCGGTTCTTC. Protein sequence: CASSYVDLSYNERFF.

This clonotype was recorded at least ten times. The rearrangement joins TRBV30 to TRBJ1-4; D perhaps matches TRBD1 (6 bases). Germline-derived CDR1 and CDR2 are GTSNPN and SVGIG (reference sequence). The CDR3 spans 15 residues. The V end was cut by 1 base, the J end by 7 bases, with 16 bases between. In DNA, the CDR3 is TGTGCCTGGAGTGCGCTTCGGGACACCACTGAAAAACTGTTTTTT. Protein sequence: CAWSALRDTTEKLFF.

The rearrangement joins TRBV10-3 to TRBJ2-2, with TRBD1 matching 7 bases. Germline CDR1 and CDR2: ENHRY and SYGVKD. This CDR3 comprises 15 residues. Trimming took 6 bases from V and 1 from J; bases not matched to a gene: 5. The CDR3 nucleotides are TGTGCCATCAGGACGGACAGGAAGAACACCGGGGAGCTGTTTTTT. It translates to CAIRTDRKNTGELFF.

CDR3 region: CASSLLGQNIQYF. The CDR3 DNA sequence: TGTGCCAGCAGTTTACTAGGCCAAAACATTCAGTACTTC. The chain uses TRBV12-3 or TRBV12-4 and TRBJ2-4; D remains unclear. The germline V and J ends were trimmed by 2 bases and 5 bases, with 7 bases remaining between them. The CDR3 is made up of 13 amino acids.

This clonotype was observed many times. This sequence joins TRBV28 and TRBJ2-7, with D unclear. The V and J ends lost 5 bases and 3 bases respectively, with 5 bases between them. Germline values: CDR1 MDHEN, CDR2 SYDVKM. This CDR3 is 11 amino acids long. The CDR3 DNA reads TGTGCCAGCAGTCTCCTCTACGAGCAGTACTTC. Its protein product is CASSLLYEQYF.

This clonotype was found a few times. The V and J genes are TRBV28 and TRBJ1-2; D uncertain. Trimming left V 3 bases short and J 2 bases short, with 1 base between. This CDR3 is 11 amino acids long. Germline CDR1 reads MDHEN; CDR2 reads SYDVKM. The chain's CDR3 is CASSLNYGYTF. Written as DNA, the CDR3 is TGTGCCAGCAGTTTGAACTATGGCTACACCTTC.

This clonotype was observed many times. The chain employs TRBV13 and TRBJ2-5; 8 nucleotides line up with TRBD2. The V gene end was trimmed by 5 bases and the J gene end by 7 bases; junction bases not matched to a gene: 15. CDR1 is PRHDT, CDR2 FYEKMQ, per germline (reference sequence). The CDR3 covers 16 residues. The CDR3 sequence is CASSPLGNGGVGTQYF. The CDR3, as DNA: TGTGCCAGCAGCCCCCTAGGAAACGGGGGGGTCGGGACCCAGTACTTC.

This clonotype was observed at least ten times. CDR3: CASTPTGGVKTQYF. The CDR3 nucleotides read TGTGCCAGCACCCCGACAGGGGGCGTGAAGACCCAGTACTTC. This chain links TRBV7-2 with TRBJ2-5; 10 bases line up with TRBD1. The CDR3 length is 14 residues. Germline CDR1 SGHTA, CDR2 FQGNSA. V gave up 7 bases and J gave up 6 bases; unmatched junction bases: 8.

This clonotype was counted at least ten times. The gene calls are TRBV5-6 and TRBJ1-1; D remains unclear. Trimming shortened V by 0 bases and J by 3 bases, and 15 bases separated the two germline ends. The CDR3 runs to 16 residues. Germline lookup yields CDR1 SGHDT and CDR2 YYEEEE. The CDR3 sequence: CASSLELGRSDTEAFF. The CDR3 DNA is TGTGCCAGCAGCTTGGAGCTGGGAAGGTCGGACACTGAAGCTTTCTTT.

The CDR3 DNA reads as TGTGCCAGCAGCTCCCTACTAGCGGGGGGGCCAGAGACCCAGTACTTC. It is translated as CASSSLLAGGPETQYF. The rearrangement joins TRBV11-2 to TRBJ2-5; 13 nucleotides align to TRBD2. Germline trimming cut 4 bases from V and 4 bases from J; bases unmatched to any gene: 6. Germline V gives CDR1 SGHAT, CDR2 FQNNGV. This CDR3 is built from 16 residues.

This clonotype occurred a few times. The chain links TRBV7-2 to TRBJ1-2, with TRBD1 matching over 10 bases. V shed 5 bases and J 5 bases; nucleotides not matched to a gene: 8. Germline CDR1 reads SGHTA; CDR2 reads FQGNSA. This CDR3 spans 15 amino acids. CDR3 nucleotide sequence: TGTGCCAGCAGCCTCGACAGGGGGCAAATATATGGCTACACCTTC. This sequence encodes CASSLDRGQIYGYTF.

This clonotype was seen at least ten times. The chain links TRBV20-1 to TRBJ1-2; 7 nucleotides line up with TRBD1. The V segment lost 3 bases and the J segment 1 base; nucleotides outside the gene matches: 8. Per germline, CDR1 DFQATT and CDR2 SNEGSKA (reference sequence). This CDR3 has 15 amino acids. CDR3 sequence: CSARGGTELNYGYTF. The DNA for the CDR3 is TGCAGTGCTAGGGGCGGGACAGAACTTAACTATGGCTACACCTTC.

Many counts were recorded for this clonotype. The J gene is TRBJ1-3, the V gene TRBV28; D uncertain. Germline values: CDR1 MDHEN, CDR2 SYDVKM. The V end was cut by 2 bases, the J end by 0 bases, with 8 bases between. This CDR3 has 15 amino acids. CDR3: CASSLMRTSGNTIYF. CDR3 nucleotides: TGTGCCAGCAGTTTAATGCGGACCTCTGGAAACACCATATATTTT. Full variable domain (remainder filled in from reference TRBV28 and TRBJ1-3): DVKVTQSSRYLVKRTGEKVFLECVQDMDHENMFWYRQDPGLGLRLIYFSYDVKMKEKGDIPEGYSVSREKKERFSLILESASTNQTSMYLCASSLMRTSGNTIYFGEGSWLTVV.

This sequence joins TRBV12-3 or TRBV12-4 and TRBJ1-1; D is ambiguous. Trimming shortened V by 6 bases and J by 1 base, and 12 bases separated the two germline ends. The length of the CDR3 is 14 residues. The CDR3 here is CASRPQAKNTEAFF. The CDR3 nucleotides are TGTGCCAGCAGACCTCAGGCCAAGAACACTGAAGCTTTCTTT.

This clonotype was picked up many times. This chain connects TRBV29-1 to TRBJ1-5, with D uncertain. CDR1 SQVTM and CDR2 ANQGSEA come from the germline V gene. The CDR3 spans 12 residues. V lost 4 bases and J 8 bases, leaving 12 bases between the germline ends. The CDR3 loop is CSVGNHGEPQHF. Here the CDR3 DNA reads TGCAGCGTTGGCAACCATGGGGAGCCCCAGCATTTT.

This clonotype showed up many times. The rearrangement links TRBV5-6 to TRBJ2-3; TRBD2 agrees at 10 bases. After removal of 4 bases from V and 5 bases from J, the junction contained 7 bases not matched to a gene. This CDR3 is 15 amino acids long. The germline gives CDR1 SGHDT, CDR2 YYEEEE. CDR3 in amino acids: CASSRTSGQGDTQYF. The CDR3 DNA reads TGTGCCAGCAGCCGGACTAGCGGTCAGGGAGATACGCAGTATTTT.

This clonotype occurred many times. Here the CDR3 reads CASSYGTSGTNTGELFF. The CDR3 nucleotides read TGTGCCAGCAGTTATGGGACTAGCGGAACGAACACCGGGGAGCTGTTTTTT. The V call is TRBV2, the J call TRBJ2-2; 11 bases agree with TRBD2. V lost 5 bases to trimming and J lost 0 bases; unmatched junction nucleotides: 5. Germline V gene sequence: CDR1 SNHLY, CDR2 FYNNEI. CDR3 length: 17 residues.

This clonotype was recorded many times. The CDR3 coding sequence is TGCGCCAGCAGCTTATCTCTAGCGGGGGGGCCCCAAGAGACCCAGTACTTC. Its protein product is CASSLSLAGGPQETQYF. V gene TRBV5-1 combines with J gene TRBJ2-5; 12 bases match TRBD2. The CDR3 runs 17 residues. V dropped 2 bases and J dropped 1; count of bases not matched to a gene: 6. The germline CDR1 and CDR2 sequences are SGHRS and YFSETQ.